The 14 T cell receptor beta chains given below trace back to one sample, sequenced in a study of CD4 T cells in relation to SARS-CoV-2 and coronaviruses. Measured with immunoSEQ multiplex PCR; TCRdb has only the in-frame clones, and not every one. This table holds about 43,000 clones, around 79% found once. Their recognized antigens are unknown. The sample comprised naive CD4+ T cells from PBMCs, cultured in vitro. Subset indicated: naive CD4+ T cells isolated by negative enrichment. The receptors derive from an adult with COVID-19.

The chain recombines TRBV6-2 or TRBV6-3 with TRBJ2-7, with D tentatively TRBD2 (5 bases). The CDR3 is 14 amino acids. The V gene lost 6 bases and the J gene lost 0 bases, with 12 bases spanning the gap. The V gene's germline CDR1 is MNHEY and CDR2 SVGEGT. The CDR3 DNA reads TGTGCCAGCAGCACCCATGGGAGCTCCTACGAGCAGTACTTC. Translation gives CASSTHGSSYEQYF.

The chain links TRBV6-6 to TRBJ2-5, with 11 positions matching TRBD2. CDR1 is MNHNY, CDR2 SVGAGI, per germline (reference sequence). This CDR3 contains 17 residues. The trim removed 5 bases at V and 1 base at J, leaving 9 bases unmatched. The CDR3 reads CASSQTSGKGFQETQYF. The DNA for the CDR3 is TGTGCCAGCAGTCAGACTAGCGGGAAGGGTTTCCAAGAGACCCAGTACTTC.

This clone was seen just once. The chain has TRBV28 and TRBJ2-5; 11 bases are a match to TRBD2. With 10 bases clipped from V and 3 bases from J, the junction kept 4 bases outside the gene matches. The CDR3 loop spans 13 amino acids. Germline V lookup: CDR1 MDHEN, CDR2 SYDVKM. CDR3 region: CATEGLAEETQYF. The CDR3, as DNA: TGTGCCACCGAGGGACTAGCGGAAGAGACCCAGTACTTC.

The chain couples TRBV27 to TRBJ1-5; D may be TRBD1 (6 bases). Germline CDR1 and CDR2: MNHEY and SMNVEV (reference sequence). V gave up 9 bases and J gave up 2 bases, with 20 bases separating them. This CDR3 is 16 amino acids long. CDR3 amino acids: CASGVNRVLGNQPQHF. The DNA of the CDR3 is TGTGCCAGTGGGGTAAACAGGGTCTTGGGCAATCAGCCCCAGCATTTT.

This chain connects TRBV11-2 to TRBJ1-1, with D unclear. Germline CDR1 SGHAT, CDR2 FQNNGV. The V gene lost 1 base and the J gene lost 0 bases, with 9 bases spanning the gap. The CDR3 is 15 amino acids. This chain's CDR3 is CASSLGRTLNTEAFF. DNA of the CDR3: TGTGCCAGCAGCTTAGGCAGGACCTTGAACACTGAAGCTTTCTTT.

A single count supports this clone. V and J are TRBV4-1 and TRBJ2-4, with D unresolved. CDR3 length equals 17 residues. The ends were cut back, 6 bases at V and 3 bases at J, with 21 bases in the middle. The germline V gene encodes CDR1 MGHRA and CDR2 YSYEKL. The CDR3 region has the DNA TGCGCCAGCAGTCGTACCTTCCAAGGATTTAGCAAAAACATTCAGTACTTC. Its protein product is CASSRTFQGFSKNIQYF.

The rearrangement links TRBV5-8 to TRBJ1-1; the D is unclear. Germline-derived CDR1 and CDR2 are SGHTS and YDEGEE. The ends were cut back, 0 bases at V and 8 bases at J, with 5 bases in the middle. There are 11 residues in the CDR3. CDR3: CASSLEGEAFF. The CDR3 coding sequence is TGTGCCAGCAGCTTGGAGGGAGAAGCTTTCTTT.

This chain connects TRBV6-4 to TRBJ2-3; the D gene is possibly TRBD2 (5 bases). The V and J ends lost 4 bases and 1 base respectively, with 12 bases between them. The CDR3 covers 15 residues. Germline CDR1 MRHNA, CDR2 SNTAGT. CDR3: CASSAFAEGTDTQYF. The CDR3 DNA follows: TGTGCCAGCAGTGCGTTTGCGGAGGGCACAGATACGCAGTATTTT.

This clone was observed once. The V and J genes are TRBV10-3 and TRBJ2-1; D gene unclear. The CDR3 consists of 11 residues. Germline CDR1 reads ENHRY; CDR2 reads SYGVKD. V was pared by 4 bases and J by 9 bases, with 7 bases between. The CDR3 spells CAISVESEQFF. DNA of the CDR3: TGTGCCATCAGTGTAGAGTCTGAGCAGTTCTTC.

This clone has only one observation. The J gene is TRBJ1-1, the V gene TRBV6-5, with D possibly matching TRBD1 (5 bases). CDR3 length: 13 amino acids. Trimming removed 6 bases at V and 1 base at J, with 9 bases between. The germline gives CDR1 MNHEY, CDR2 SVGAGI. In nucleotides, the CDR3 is TGTGCCAGCAGGTGGGGGTGGAACACTGAAGCTTTCTTT. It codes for CASRWGWNTEAFF.

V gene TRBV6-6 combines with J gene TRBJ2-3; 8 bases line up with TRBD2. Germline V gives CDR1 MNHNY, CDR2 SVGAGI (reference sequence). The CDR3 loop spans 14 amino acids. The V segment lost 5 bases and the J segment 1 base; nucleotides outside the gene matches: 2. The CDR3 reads CASSLGRGTDTQYF. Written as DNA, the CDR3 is TGTGCCAGCAGTCTCGGGAGGGGCACAGATACGCAGTATTTT.

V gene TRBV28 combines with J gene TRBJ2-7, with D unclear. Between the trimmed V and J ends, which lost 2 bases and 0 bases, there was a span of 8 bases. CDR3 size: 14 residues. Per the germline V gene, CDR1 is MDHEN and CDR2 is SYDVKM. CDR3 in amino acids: CASSLNGPSYEQYF. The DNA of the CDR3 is TGTGCCAGCAGTTTAAACGGCCCCTCCTACGAGCAGTACTTC.

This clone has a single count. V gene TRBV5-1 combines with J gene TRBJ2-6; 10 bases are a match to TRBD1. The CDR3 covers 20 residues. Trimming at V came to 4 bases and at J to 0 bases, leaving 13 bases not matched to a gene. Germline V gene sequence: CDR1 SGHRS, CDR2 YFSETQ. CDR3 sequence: CASSRPTGTGDTSGANVLTF. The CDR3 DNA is TGCGCCAGCAGCCGACCTACCGGGACAGGGGATACCTCTGGGGCCAACGTCCTGACTTTC.

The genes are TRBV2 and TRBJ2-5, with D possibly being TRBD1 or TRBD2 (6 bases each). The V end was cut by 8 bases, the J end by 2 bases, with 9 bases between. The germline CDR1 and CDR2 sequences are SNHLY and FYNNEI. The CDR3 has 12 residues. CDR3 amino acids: CASGGGQETQYF. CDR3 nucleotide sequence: TGTGCCAGCGGAGGGGGTCAAGAGACCCAGTACTTC. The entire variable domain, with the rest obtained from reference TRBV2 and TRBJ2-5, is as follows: EPEVTQTPSHQVTQMGQEVILRCVPISNHLYFYWYRQILGQKVEFLVSFYNNEISEKSEIFDDQFSVERPDGSNFTLKIRSTKLEDSAMYFCASGGGQETQYFGPGTRLLVL.